The text below deals with one TCR beta chain. The antigen remains undetermined. TCR beta CDR3 regions were amplified from RNA. Using the HTBI primer set, a first-round RT-PCR was run on the TCR CDR3. TCRdb re-called the multiplex PCR reads through MiXCR, storing one row per CDR3 protein. Seen here are 300,000 to 450,000 distinct CDR3 sequences, approximately 25% observed once, and the top ten hold around four fifths. No progression to ophthalmopathy during 18 months of follow-up defined stable disease. Diagnoses rested on clinical symptoms, serum thyroxine and TRAb, thyroid ultrasound and orbital computed tomography. About 10 ml fresh peripheral blood yielded the PBMCs. The data were taken from a study of T cells in Graves' hyperthyroidism and ophthalmopathy. Study conclusions and caveats: The majority of expanded thyroid clonotypes above 0.001 also appeared in blood.

CDR3 length equals 15 residues. Trimming took off 5 bases at V and 3 bases at J, with 14 bases between the two ends. Germline V gene sequence: CDR1 SEHNR, CDR2 FQNEAQ (reference sequence). Material for sequencing was blood. The gene calls are TRBV7-9 and TRBJ2-1; D may be TRBD2 (6 bases). The clonotype originates from a man aged 45-65 years with Graves' hyperthyroidism. CDR3 sequence: CASSPRDLSYNEQFF. The CDR3 DNA follows: TGTGCCAGCAGCCCCCGGGACTTGAGCTACAATGAGCAGTTCTTC.